These T cell receptor beta chains were read from a single sample in a study of T cells in localized non-small cell lung cancer. Sequencing was performed with immunoSEQ multiplex PCR; in TCRdb, only in-frame clones are kept and a portion is missing. In the table there are roughly 38,000 clones, 75% to 90% of which are singletons. Sequencing used peripheral blood mononuclear cells, obtained before any cancer treatment. These receptors all come from a male donor aged 60 or over with stage II lung adenocarcinoma. Each CDR3 is given with its conserved first and last residue. The D gene is left open where the match is weak. Clone sizes are given selectively: once, few, many, or a class where the clone is expanded.

size: .
V: TRBV29-1
D: .
J: TRBJ1-1
CDR3: CSVSIFQGTEAFF
DNA: TGCAGCGTTTCTATCTTTCAGGGGACTGAAGCTTTCTTT

size: .
V: TRBV19
D: .
J: TRBJ2-3
CDR3: CASSSVDTQYF
DNA: TGTGCCAGTAGTTCCGTGGATACGCAGTATTTT

size: .
V: TRBV7-3
D: .
J: TRBJ1-3
CDR3: CASSPLPGLSSGNTIYF
DNA: TGTGCCAGCAGCCCTCTCCCGGGGCTAAGCTCTGGAAACACCATATATTTT

size: .
V: TRBV15
D: TRBD1
J: TRBJ2-2
CDR3: CATSVDRVVVSNTGELFF
DNA: TGTGCCACCAGCGTAGACAGGGTGGTTGTCTCGAACACCGGGGAGCTGTTTTTT

size: .
V: TRBV19
D: .
J: TRBJ1-4
CDR3: CASREGREKLFF
DNA: TGTGCCAGTCGGGAAGGGCGCGAAAAACTGTTTTTT

size: .
V: TRBV6-5
D: .
J: TRBJ2-1
CDR3: CASIGGAGEQFF
DNA: TGTGCCAGCATCGGCGGGGCCGGTGAGCAGTTCTTC

size: few
V: TRBV6-1
D: .
J: TRBJ1-5
CDR3: CASSPGQHYQPQHF
DNA: TGTGCCAGCAGTCCCGGACAGCACTATCAGCCCCAGCATTTT

size: once
V: TRBV18
D: .
J: TRBJ2-2
CDR3: CASSPIGTQNTGELFF
DNA: TGTGCCAGCTCACCGATCGGGACTCAGAACACCGGGGAGCTGTTTTTT

size: .
V: TRBV9
D: .
J: TRBJ1-2
CDR3: CASSVESYGYTF
DNA: TGTGCCAGCAGCGTAGAATCGTATGGCTACACCTTC

size: .
V: TRBV11-2
D: .
J: TRBJ1-1
CDR3: CASSYQPGHKNTEAFF
DNA: TGTGCCAGCAGCTACCAACCGGGACACAAGAACACTGAAGCTTTCTTT

size: .
V: TRBV6-6
D: TRBD1
J: TRBJ1-2
CDR3: CASSEDRVYGYTF
DNA: TGTGCCAGCTCCGAGGACAGGGTCTATGGCTACACCTTC

size: .
V: TRBV5-6
D: .
J: TRBJ1-2
CDR3: CASSLGGEGFVYGYTF
DNA: TGTGCCAGCAGCTTGGGCGGGGAGGGATTTGTCTATGGCTACACCTTC

size: .
V: TRBV14
D: TRBD2
J: TRBJ2-1
CDR3: CASSHSPGNGRGNNEQFF
DNA: TGTGCCAGCAGCCACTCCCCAGGCAACGGGAGGGGAAACAATGAGCAGTTCTTC

size: .
V: TRBV30
D: .
J: TRBJ2-1
CDR3: CAWSVRGPLLNEQFF
DNA: TGTGCCTGGAGTGTACGTGGACCCCTGTTAAATGAGCAGTTCTTC

size: once
V: TRBV9
D: .
J: TRBJ1-1
CDR3: CASSVATGSSNTEAFF
DNA: TGTGCCAGCAGCGTAGCTACGGGCAGTTCGAACACTGAAGCTTTCTTT

size: .
V: TRBV19
D: .
J: TRBJ1-4
CDR3: CASSVRHTTNEKLFF
DNA: TGTGCCAGTAGTGTTCGACATACAACTAATGAAAAACTGTTTTTT

size: .
V: TRBV30
D: TRBD1
J: TRBJ1-5
CDR3: CAWSAQGGSDQPQHF
DNA: TGTGCCTGGAGCGCTCAGGGGGGGTCGGATCAGCCCCAGCATTTT

size: .
V: TRBV5-4
D: .
J: TRBJ2-7
CDR3: CASSLGPAAPEQYF
DNA: TGTGCCAGCAGCCTGGGGCCCGCGGCTCCCGAGCAGTACTTC

size: .
V: TRBV27
D: .
J: TRBJ1-5
CDR3: CASRQNLVQPQHF
DNA: TGTGCCAGCAGACAAAACCTTGTTCAGCCCCAGCATTTT

size: .
V: TRBV18
D: TRBD1
J: TRBJ1-4
CDR3: CASKRGTALNEKLFF
DNA: TGTGCCTCTAAAAGAGGGACAGCGCTTAATGAAAAACTGTTTTTT

size: .
V: TRBV7-9
D: .
J: TRBJ1-5
CDR3: CASSSSGPSNQPQHF
DNA: TGTGCCAGCAGCTCGAGCGGACCTAGCAATCAGCCCCAGCATTTT

size: .
V: TRBV30
D: TRBD1
J: TRBJ1-2
CDR3: CAWSVYRGDGYTF
DNA: TGTGCCTGGAGTGTTTACAGGGGAGACGGCTACACCTTC

size: .
V: TRBV12-5
D: TRBD1
J: TRBJ1-2
CDR3: CASGSVTGNSGSYTF
DNA: TGTGCTAGTGGTTCTGTGACAGGGAACAGTGGAAGCTACACCTTC

size: .
V: TRBV4-3
D: TRBD2
J: TRBJ2-3
CDR3: CASSQVGTSGRDTQYF
DNA: TGCGCCAGCAGCCAAGTAGGGACTAGCGGAAGAGATACGCAGTATTTT

size: .
V: TRBV28
D: .
J: TRBJ1-4
CDR3: CATWDGSANEKLFF
DNA: TGTGCCACCTGGGACGGCTCTGCTAATGAAAAACTGTTTTTT

size: .
V: TRBV29-1
D: .
J: TRBJ1-5
CDR3: CSVGGGFNQPQHF
DNA: TGCAGCGTCGGGGGGGGGTTCAATCAGCCCCAGCATTTT

size: .
V: TRBV28
D: .
J: TRBJ2-1
CDR3: CASSSARDKFYNEQFF
DNA: TGTGCCAGCTCTTCAGCCCGGGACAAATTCTACAATGAGCAGTTCTTC

size: once
V: TRBV4-1
D: .
J: TRBJ2-1
CDR3: CASSFRHERGENEQFF
DNA: TGCGCCAGCAGCTTCCGCCACGAGCGAGGAGAGAATGAGCAGTTCTTC

size: once
V: TRBV7-9
D: TRBD2
J: TRBJ2-2
CDR3: CASSSLADNTGELFF
DNA: TGTGCCAGCAGCTCGCTAGCGGATAACACCGGGGAGCTGTTTTTT

size: .
V: TRBV5-6
D: .
J: TRBJ2-3
CDR3: CASREDWSTDTQYF
DNA: TGTGCCAGCAGGGAGGACTGGAGCACAGATACGCAGTATTTT

size: .
V: TRBV27
D: .
J: TRBJ1-4
CDR3: CASSLSRQRNEKLFF
DNA: TGTGCCAGCAGTTTATCGCGACAGAGAAATGAAAAACTGTTTTTT

size: .
V: TRBV28
D: .
J: TRBJ2-7
CDR3: CASSSLSSPYEQYF
DNA: TGTGCCAGCAGTTCGCTTTCCAGCCCCTACGAGCAGTACTTC

size: once
V: TRBV5-1
D: .
J: TRBJ2-1
CDR3: CASSLGTTSLRGQFF
DNA: TGCGCCAGCAGCCTCGGGACTACCTCACTCAGGGGGCAGTTCTTC

size: .
V: TRBV5-4
D: TRBD1
J: TRBJ2-4
CDR3: CASSPDRTLAKNIQYF
DNA: TGTGCCAGCAGCCCGGACAGGACTTTAGCCAAAAACATTCAGTACTTC

size: .
V: TRBV5-4
D: .
J: TRBJ2-2
CDR3: CASSPRRGQGTGELFF
DNA: TGTGCCAGCAGCCCCCGGAGGGGGCAAGGAACCGGGGAGCTGTTTTTT

size: .
V: TRBV6-6
D: .
J: TRBJ2-3
CDR3: CASSYPSGAKADTQYF
DNA: TGTGCCAGCAGTTACCCCTCGGGGGCTAAGGCAGATACGCAGTATTTT

size: .
V: TRBV28
D: TRBD1
J: TRBJ1-4
CDR3: CASRTLISGTGDEKLFF
DNA: TGTGCCAGCAGAACACTTATCTCCGGGACAGGGGATGAAAAACTGTTTTTT

size: .
V: TRBV9
D: .
J: TRBJ2-2
CDR3: CASSATGISIGELFF
DNA: TGTGCCAGCAGCGCCACAGGGATTTCAATCGGGGAGCTGTTTTTT

size: .
V: TRBV7-2
D: TRBD2
J: TRBJ2-1
CDR3: CASSPTSGGAHNEQFF
DNA: TGTGCCAGCAGTCCCACTAGCGGAGGGGCTCACAATGAGCAGTTCTTC

size: .
V: TRBV5-1
D: TRBD2
J: TRBJ2-3
CDR3: CASSLRHGRISTDTQYF
DNA: TGCGCCAGCAGCTTGCGTCACGGGAGGATCAGCACAGATACGCAGTATTTT

size: once
V: TRBV7-3
D: .
J: TRBJ2-7
CDR3: CASSSQGPHEQYF
DNA: TGTGCCAGCAGCTCACAGGGCCCCCACGAGCAGTACTTC

size: .
V: TRBV7-6
D: TRBD2
J: TRBJ2-2
CDR3: CASSLVSSGSGELFF
DNA: TGTGCCAGCAGCTTAGTTTCTAGCGGCTCCGGGGAGCTGTTTTTT

size: .
V: TRBV4-2
D: TRBD2
J: TRBJ2-3
CDR3: CASSPRASGITDTQYF
DNA: TGTGCCAGCAGCCCCCGTGCTAGCGGGATTACAGATACGCAGTATTTT

size: .
V: TRBV5-4
D: TRBD1
J: TRBJ2-4
CDR3: CAGSLQGGPKNIQYF
DNA: TGTGCCGGCAGCTTACAGGGGGGACCCAAAAACATTCAGTACTTC

size: .
V: TRBV30
D: .
J: TRBJ2-3
CDR3: CASVPYTDTQYF
DNA: TGTGCCTCCGTTCCCTACACAGATACGCAGTATTTT

size: .
V: TRBV28
D: .
J: TRBJ1-1
CDR3: CASTPSEPPEAFF
DNA: TGTGCCAGCACGCCGTCGGAGCCCCCTGAAGCTTTCTTT

size: .
V: TRBV5-1
D: TRBD2
J: TRBJ2-1
CDR3: CASSFTSGSGYEQFF
DNA: TGCGCCAGCAGTTTCACTAGCGGGAGTGGCTATGAGCAGTTCTTC

size: few
V: TRBV18
D: .
J: TRBJ1-5
CDR3: CASSPTRPGFVNQPQHF
DNA: TGTGCCAGCTCACCAACCCGACCCGGGTTTGTCAATCAGCCCCAGCATTTT

size: few
V: TRBV19
D: TRBD1
J: TRBJ1-1
CDR3: CASTLGQEVTEAFF
DNA: TGTGCCAGTACCCTGGGACAGGAAGTTACTGAAGCTTTCTTT

size: .
V: TRBV5-6
D: .
J: TRBJ1-3
CDR3: CASSFAREIYF
DNA: TGTGCCAGCAGCTTCGCGAGGGAGATATATTTT

size: .
V: TRBV7-9
D: TRBD1
J: TRBJ1-5
CDR3: CASSSNQGGLHYQPQHF
DNA: TGTGCCAGCAGCTCAAATCAGGGGGGGTTGCACTATCAGCCCCAGCATTTT

size: few
V: TRBV5-1
D: .
J: TRBJ1-4
CDR3: CASSLNKGEEKLFF
DNA: TGCGCCAGCAGCTTGAATAAGGGGGAAGAAAAACTGTTTTTT

size: few
V: TRBV11-3
D: .
J: TRBJ2-5
CDR3: CASSPGSETQYF
DNA: TGTGCCAGCAGTCCGGGGTCAGAGACCCAGTACTTC